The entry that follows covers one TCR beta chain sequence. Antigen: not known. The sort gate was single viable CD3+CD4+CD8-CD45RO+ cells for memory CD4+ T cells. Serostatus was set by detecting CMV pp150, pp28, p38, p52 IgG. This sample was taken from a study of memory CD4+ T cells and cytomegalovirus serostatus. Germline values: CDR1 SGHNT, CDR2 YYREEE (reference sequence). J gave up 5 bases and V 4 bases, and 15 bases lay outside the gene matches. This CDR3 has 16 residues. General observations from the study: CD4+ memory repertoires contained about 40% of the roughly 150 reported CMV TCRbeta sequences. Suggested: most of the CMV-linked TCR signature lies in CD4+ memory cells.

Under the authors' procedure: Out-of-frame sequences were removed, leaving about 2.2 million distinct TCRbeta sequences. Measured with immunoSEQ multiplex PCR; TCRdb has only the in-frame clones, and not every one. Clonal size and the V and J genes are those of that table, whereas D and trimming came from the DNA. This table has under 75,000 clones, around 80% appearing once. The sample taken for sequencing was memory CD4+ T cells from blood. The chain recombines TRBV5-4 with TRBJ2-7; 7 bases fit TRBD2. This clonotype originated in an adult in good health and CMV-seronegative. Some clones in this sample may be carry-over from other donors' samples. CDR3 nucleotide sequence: TGTGCCAGCAGCCCCCGGGGAGGGTTGAGGGACCACGAGCAGTACTTC. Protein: CASSPRGGLRDHEQYF. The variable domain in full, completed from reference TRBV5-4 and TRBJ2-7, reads ETGVTQSPTHLIKTRGQQVTLRCSSQSGHNTVSWYQQALGQGPQFIFQYYREEENGRGNFPPRFSGLQFPNYSSELNVNALELDDSALYLCASSPRGGLRDHEQYFGPGTRLTVT.